This T cell receptor beta chain was recorded in a study of T cell changes during pregnancy in multiple sclerosis. Some clones are missing from TCRdb's copy, which holds only in-frame ones; the method was immunoSEQ multiplex PCR. The sample consists of about 52,000 clones, 85% to 95% of them appearing once. The sequenced sample was CD4+ T cells from peripheral blood mononuclear cells, obtained in the third trimester of pregnancy. This sequence was found in a female donor with multiple sclerosis, enrolled in a pregnancy study.

CDR3: CASSYADFSSGNTIYF. The CDR3 DNA reads as TGTGCCAGCAGTTACGCTGACTTTAGCTCTGGAAACACCATATATTTT. The chain combines TRBV6-6 with TRBJ1-3, with D uncertain. V shed 2 bases and J shed 0 bases, with 11 bases lying between them. This CDR3 is built from 16 residues. Germline V CDR1 and CDR2: MNHNY, SVGAGI (reference sequence).